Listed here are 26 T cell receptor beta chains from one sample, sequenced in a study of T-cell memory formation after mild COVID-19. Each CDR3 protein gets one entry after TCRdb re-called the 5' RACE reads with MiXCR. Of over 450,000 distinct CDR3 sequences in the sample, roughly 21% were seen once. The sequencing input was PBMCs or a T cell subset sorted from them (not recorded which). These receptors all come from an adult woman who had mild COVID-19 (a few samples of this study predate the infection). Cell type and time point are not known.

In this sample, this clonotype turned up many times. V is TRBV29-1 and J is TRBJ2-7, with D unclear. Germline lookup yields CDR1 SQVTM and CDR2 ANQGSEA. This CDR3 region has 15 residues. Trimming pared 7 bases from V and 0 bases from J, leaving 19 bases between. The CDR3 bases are TGCAGCGCCCGAAAGGCAGTCCACCTCTCCTACGAGCAGTACTTC. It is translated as CSARKAVHLSYEQYF.

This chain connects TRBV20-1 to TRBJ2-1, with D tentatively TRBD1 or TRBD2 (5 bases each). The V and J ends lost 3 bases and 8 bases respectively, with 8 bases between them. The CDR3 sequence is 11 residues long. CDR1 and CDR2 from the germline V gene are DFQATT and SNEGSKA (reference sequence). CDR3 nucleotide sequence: TGCAGTGCTAGTAGGGGACATGAGCAGTTCTTC. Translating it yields CSASRGHEQFF.

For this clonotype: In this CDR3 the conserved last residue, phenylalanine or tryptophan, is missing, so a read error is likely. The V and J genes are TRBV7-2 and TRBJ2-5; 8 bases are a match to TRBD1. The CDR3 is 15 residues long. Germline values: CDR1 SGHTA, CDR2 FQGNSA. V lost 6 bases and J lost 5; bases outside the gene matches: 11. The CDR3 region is CASSDRGGKWETQYY. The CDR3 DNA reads TGTGCCAGCAGTGACAGGGGAGGAAAATGGGAGACCCAGTACTAC.

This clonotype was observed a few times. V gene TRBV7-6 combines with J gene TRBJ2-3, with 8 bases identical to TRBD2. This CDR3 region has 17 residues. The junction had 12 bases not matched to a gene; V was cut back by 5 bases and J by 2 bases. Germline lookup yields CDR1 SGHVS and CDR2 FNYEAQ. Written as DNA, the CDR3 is TGTGCCAGCAGCCCCCTCGGTCTAGCGGGCCCCACAGATACGCAGTATTTT. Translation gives CASSPLGLAGPTDTQYF.

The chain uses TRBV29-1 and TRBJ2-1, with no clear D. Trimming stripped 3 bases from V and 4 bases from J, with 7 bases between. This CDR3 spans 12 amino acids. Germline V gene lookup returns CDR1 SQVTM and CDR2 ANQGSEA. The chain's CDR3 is CSVESQYNEQFF. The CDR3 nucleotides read TGCAGCGTTGAGTCGCAGTACAATGAGCAGTTCTTC.

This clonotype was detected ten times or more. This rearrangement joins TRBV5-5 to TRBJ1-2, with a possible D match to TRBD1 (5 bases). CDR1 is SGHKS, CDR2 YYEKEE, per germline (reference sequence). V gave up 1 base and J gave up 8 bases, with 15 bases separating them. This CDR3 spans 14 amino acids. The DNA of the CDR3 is TGTGCCAGCAGCTTGTTCGACGGCGGGGGGGGCTACACCTTC. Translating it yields CASSLFDGGGGYTF.

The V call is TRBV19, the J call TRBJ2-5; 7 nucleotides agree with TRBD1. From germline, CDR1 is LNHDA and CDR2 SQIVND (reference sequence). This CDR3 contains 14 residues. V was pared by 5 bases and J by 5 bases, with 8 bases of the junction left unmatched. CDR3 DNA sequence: TGTGCCAGTAGTGTTACAGGGGTAGGTGAGACCCAGTACTTC. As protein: CASSVTGVGETQYF.

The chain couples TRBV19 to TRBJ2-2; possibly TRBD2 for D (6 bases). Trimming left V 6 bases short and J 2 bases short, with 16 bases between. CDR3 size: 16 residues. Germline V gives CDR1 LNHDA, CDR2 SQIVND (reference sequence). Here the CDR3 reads CASRPSGGFNTGELFF. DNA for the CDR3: TGTGCCAGTAGACCCTCCGGAGGGTTTAACACCGGGGAGCTGTTTTTT. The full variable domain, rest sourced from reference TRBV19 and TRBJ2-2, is DGGITQSPKYLFRKEGQNVTLSCEQNLNHDAMYWYRQDPGQGLRLIYYSQIVNDFQKGDIAEGYSVSREKKESFPLTVTSAQKNPTAFYLCASRPSGGFNTGELFFGEGSRLTVL.

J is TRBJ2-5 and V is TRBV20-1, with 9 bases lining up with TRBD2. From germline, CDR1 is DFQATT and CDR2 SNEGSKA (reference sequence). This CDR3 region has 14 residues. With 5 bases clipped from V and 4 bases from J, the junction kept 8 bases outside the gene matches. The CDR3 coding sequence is TGCAGTGCTCCGTTGCTAGCGGGATCAGAGACCCAGTACTTC. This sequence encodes CSAPLLAGSETQYF.

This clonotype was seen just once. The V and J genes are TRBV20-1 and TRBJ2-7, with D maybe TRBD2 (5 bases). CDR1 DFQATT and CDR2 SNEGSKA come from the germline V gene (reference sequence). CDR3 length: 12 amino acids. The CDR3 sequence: CGVGLDPYEQYF. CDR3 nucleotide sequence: TGCGGGGTTGGACTGGACCCCTACGAGCAGTACTTC.

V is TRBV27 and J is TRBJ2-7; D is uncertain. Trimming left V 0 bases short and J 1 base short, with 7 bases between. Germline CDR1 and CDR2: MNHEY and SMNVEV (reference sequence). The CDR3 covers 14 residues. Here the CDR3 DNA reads TGTGCCAGCAGTTTATCCCCTAGATCCTACGAGCAGTACTTC. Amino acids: CASSLSPRSYEQYF.

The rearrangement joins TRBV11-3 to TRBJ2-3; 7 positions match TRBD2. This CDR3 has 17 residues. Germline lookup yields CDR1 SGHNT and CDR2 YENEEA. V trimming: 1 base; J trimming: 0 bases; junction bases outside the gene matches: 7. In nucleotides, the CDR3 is TGTGCCAGCAGCTTAGGCTCTCGGCGGGAGAGCACAGATACGCAGTATTTT. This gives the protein CASSLGSRRESTDTQYF.

The CDR3 region is CSAKRGGANTEAFF. DNA of the CDR3: TGCAGTGCCAAGAGAGGAGGGGCGAACACTGAAGCTTTCTTT. The V and J genes are TRBV20-1 and TRBJ1-1; the D gene is possibly TRBD1 (5 bases). The CDR3 runs to 14 residues. From germline, CDR1 is DFQATT and CDR2 SNEGSKA (reference sequence). V was cut by 6 bases and J by 1 base, with 15 bases left in between.

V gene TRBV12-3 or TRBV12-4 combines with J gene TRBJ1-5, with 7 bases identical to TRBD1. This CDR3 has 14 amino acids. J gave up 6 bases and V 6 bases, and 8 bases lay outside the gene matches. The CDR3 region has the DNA TGTGCCAGCAGGGCCGGGACAGACCGTCAGCCCCAGCATTTT. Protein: CASRAGTDRQPQHF.

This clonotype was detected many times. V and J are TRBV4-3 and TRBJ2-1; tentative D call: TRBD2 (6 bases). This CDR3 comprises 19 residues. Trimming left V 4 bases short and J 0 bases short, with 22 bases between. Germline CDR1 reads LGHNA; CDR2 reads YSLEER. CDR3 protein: CASSPKALAKEHSYNEQFF. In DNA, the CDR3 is TGCGCCAGCAGCCCTAAAGCGCTAGCGAAAGAACACTCCTACAATGAGCAGTTCTTC.

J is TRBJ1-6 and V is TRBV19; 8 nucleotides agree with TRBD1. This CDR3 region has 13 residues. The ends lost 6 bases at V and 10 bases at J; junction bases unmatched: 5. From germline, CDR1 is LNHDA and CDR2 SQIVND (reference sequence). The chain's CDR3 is CASRRTGMSPLHF. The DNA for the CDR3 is TGTGCCAGTAGGCGGACAGGGATGTCACCCCTCCACTTT. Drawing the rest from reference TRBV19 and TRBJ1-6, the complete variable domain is DGGITQSPKYLFRKEGQNVTLSCEQNLNHDAMYWYRQDPGQGLRLIYYSQIVNDFQKGDIAEGYSVSREKKESFPLTVTSAQKNPTAFYLCASRRTGMSPLHFGNGTRLTVT.

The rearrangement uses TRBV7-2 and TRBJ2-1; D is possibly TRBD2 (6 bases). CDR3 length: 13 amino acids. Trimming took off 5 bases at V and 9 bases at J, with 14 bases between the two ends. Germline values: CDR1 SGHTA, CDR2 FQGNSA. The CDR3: CASSPWRDSEQFF. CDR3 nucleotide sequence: TGTGCCAGCAGCCCATGGCGGGATAGTGAGCAGTTCTTC.

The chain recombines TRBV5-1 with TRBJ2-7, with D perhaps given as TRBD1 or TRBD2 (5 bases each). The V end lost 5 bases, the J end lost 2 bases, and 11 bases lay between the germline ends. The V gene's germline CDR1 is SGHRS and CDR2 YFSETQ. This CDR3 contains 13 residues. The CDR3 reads CASSGEGTYEQYF. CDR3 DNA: TGCGCCAGCAGTGGTGAGGGGACCTACGAGCAGTACTTC. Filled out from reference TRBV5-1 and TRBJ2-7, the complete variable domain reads KAGVTQTPRYLIKTRGQQVTLSCSPISGHRSVSWYQQTPGQGLQFLFEYFSETQRNKGNFPGRFSGRQFSNSRSEMNVSTLELGDSALYLCASSGEGTYEQYFGPGTRLTVT.

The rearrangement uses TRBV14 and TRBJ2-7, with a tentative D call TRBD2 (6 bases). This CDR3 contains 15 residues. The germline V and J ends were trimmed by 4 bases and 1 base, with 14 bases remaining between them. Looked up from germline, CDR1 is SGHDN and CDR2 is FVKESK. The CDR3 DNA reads TGTGCCAGCAGCCTAGGGCGGGGTCTATCCTACGAGCAGTACTTC. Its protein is CASSLGRGLSYEQYF.

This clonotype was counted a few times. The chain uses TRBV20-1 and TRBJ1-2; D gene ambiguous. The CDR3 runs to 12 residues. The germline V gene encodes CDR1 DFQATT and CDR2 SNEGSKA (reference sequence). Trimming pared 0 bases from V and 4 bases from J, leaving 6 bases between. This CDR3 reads CSARELGYGYTF. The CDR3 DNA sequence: TGCAGTGCTAGAGAGCTTGGCTATGGCTACACCTTC.

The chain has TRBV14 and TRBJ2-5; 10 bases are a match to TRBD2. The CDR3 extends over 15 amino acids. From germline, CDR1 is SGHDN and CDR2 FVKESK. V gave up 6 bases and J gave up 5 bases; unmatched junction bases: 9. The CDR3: CASRSGTSAWETQYF. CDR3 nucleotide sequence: TGTGCCAGCAGAAGCGGGACTAGCGCCTGGGAGACCCAGTACTTC.

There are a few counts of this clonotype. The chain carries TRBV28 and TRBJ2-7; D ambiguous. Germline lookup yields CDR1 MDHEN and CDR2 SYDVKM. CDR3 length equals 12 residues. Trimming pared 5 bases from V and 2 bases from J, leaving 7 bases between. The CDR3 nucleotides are TGTGCCAGCAGTGGGGTTCCCTACGAGCAGTACTTC. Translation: CASSGVPYEQYF.

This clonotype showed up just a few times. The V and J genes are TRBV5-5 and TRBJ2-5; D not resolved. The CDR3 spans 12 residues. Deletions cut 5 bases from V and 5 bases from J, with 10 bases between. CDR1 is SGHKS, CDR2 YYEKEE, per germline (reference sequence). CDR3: CASSTTTETQYF. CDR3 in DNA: TGTGCCAGCAGTACAACCACGGAGACCCAGTACTTC.

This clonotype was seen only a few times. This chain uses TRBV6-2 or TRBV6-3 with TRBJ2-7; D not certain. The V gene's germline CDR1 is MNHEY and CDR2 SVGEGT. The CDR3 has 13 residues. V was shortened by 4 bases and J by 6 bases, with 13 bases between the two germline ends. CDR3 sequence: CASSLGPALEQYF. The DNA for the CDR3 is TGTGCCAGCAGTTTAGGACCAGCCCTCGAGCAGTACTTC.

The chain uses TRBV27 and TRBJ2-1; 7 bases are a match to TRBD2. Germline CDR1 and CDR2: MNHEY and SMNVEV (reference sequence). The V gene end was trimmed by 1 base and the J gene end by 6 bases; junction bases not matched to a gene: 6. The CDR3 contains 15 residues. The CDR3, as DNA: TGTGCCAGCAGTTTATTTGCGGGAGCGCTCAATGAGCAGTTCTTC. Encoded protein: CASSLFAGALNEQFF.

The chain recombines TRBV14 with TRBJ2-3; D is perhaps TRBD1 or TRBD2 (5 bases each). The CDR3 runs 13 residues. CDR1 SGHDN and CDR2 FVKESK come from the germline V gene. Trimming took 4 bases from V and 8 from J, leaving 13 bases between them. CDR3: CASSRSYGATQYF. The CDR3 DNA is TGTGCCAGCAGCCGGTCGTACGGGGCTACGCAGTATTTT. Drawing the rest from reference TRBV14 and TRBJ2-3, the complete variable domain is EAGVTQFPSHSVIEKGQTVTLRCDPISGHDNLYWYRRVMGKEIKFLLHFVKESKQDESGMPNNRFLAERTGGTYSTLKVQPAELEDSGVYFCASSRSYGATQYFGPGTRLTVL.